This T cell receptor beta chain stems from a study of cytomegalovirus exposure and HLA in healthy donors. The primer mix had 60 Vbeta and 13 Jbeta primers. TCRdb's copy holds only in-frame clones and misses some; the assay was immunoSEQ multiplex PCR. The sample contains 90,000 to 130,000 clones, more than 65% of which appear only once. The CDR3 is 14 residues long. The trim removed 8 bases at V and 5 bases at J, leaving 11 bases unmatched. The germline V gene has CDR1 MNHNS and CDR2 SASEGT. Specimen: PBMCs. The rearrangement uses TRBV6-1 and TRBJ1-2, with 7 bases aligning to TRBD1. The clonotype was recovered from a woman aged 25 to 39 in good health and CMV-seronegative. CDR3: CASSLPGQQYGYTF. For the CDR3, the DNA is TGTGCCAGCTCGTTGCCGGGACAGCAATATGGCTACACCTTC.